This is a list of T cell receptor beta chains from one sample in a study of OX40 agonist ivuxolimab in advanced cancers. Sequencing was performed with immunoSEQ multiplex PCR; in TCRdb, only in-frame clones are kept and a portion is missing. The table lists about 75,000 clones, around 90% of them singletons. The sequencing here drew on CD4+ or CD8+ T cells sorted from blood, taken in a trial of the OX40 agonist ivuxolimab. The receptors derive from an adult with an advanced solid tumor such as melanoma, head and neck, liver or kidney cancer. Both conserved end residues are part of each CDR3. The order of the fields is J gene, D gene, V gene, clone size, CDR3 DNA, CDR3 protein. A D gene is named only where the DNA matches it firmly. Clone size appears in some rows only: once, few, many, or a class for an expanded clone.

>TRBJ2-1|.|TRBV7-9|.
TGTGCCAGCAGCTCTAGTGCGGCAAACAATGAGCAGTTCTTC
CASSSSAANNEQFF
>TRBJ2-3|TRBD2|TRBV7-9|once
TGTGCCAGCAGCGGGGGACTAGCGGTGGAAGATACGCAGTATTTT
CASSGGLAVEDTQYF
>TRBJ1-3|.|TRBV5-8|few
TGTGCCAGCAGCATCCGCCGGACCTCTGGAAACACCATATATTTT
CASSIRRTSGNTIYF
>TRBJ2-7|.|TRBV14|.
TGTGCCAGCAGTATCGCCCGGACTATGAAGCAGTACTTC
CASSIARTMKQYF
>TRBJ1-4|.|TRBV5-4|.
TGTGCCAGCAGCTGGGACCGAGCGAGTGAAAAACTGTTTTTT
CASSWDRASEKLFF
>TRBJ2-1|.|TRBV20-1|.
TGCAGTGCTAGCTCGGAAGGGCAGTTCTTC
CSASSEGQFF
>TRBJ2-5|TRBD1|TRBV9|.
TGTGCCAGCAGCGTAGGGGGACAGGGTACCGAGACCCAGTACTTC
CASSVGGQGTETQYF
>TRBJ1-5|TRBD1|TRBV4-2|.
TGTGCCAGCAGCCCCGGGACAGGGGGTAATCAGCCCCAGCATTTT
CASSPGTGGNQPQHF
>TRBJ2-1|.|TRBV6-6|.
TGTGCCAGCAGTTACTCGACGCGGCCTAACAATGAGCAGTTCTTC
CASSYSTRPNNEQFF
>TRBJ1-1|.|TRBV19|.
TGTGCCAGTAGTAATTTTAGGGGCCATGAAGCTTTCTTT
CASSNFRGHEAFF
>TRBJ2-1|.|TRBV4-1|.
TGCGCCAGCAGCCAGACTGGGGGCTCCAATGAGCAGTTCTTC
CASSQTGGSNEQFF
>TRBJ2-7|TRBD2|TRBV2|.
TGTGCCAGTAGCGGGGAGGCCGAGCAGTACTTC
CASSGEAEQYF
>TRBJ1-1|TRBD1|TRBV5-1|.
TGCGCCAGCAGCCCCAGGGGGGATAGCACTGAAGCTTTCTTT
CASSPRGDSTEAFF
>TRBJ2-1|TRBD2|TRBV15|few
TGTGCCACCAGCAGAGATCGGCTAGCGGGAGGGCCATCGGAGGAGCAGTTCTTC
CATSRDRLAGGPSEEQFF
>TRBJ2-1|TRBD1|TRBV5-1|.
TGCGCCAGCAGCGGCACAGGGGAGACCTACAATGAGCAGTTCTTC
CASSGTGETYNEQFF
>TRBJ1-3|.|TRBV6-5|.
TGTGCCAGCAGCCGACCCGGACCTGGAAACACCATATATTTT
CASSRPGPGNTIYF
>TRBJ1-6|.|TRBV30|once
TGTGCCTGGAAAAAGGGTTGGGGATCACCCCTCCACTTT
CAWKKGWGSPLHF
>TRBJ1-1|.|TRBV29-1|.
TGCAGCGTTGAACAGAACACTGAAGCTTTCTTT
CSVEQNTEAFF
>TRBJ2-7|TRBD2|TRBV7-2|.
TGTGCCAGCAGCACTTCAGCTAGCGGGAGGATGTACGAGCAGTACTTC
CASSTSASGRMYEQYF
>TRBJ1-6|TRBD1|TRBV5-4|.
TGTGCCAGCAGCGCGGACAGGGAAGATTCACCCCTCCACTTT
CASSADREDSPLHF
>TRBJ2-7|TRBD1|TRBV5-1|.
TGCGCCAGCAGCTTAACCGGGACAGCATTATACGAGCAGTACTTC
CASSLTGTALYEQYF
>TRBJ1-3|.|TRBV23-1|.
TGCGCCAGCAGTCAACGGGCCGGAGGTGGAAACACCATATATTTT
CASSQRAGGGNTIYF
>TRBJ2-7|.|TRBV4-2|few
TGTGCCAGCAGCCAACAACACTACGAGCAGTACTTC
CASSQQHYEQYF
>TRBJ2-1|.|TRBV6-5|.
TGTGCCAGCAGTCGAGGCGCGGCACGCGAGCAGTTCTTC
CASSRGAAREQFF
>TRBJ1-5|.|TRBV6-5|.
TGTGCCAGCAGCTCAGCCGTGGGGCCCCAGCATTTT
CASSSAVGPQHF
>TRBJ1-2|TRBD1|TRBV7-8|.
TGTGCCAGCAGCTTAGTTAGGGACAGTCAATTCTATGGCTACACCTTC
CASSLVRDSQFYGYTF
>TRBJ1-2|.|TRBV9|.
TGTGCCAGCAGCTCCCGGACTACCGGGGATGGTGGCTACACCTTC
CASSSRTTGDGGYTF
>TRBJ2-5|.|TRBV7-6|once
TGTGCCAGCAGCGCACGGGACTTGAAAGAGACCCAGTACTTC
CASSARDLKETQYF
>TRBJ2-3|.|TRBV6-1|.
TGTGCCAGCAGTCGACAGTGGAATACGCAGTATTTT
CASSRQWNTQYF
>TRBJ2-3|.|TRBV5-1|.
TGCGCCAGCAGCTTGGAAACAAACACAGATACGCAGTATTTT
CASSLETNTDTQYF
>TRBJ2-3|.|TRBV11-2|.
TGTGCCAGCAGCTTAGCTTGGGTTGCAGATACGCAGTATTTT
CASSLAWVADTQYF
>TRBJ1-5|.|TRBV19|.
TGTGCCAGTAGTATGGAGACAGATAGCAATCAGCCCCAGCATTTT
CASSMETDSNQPQHF
>TRBJ2-3|.|TRBV6-5|.
TGTGCCAGCAGTTATGGTGGGCGGACAGATACGCAGTATTTT
CASSYGGRTDTQYF
>TRBJ1-2|.|TRBV2|.
TGTGCCAGCGAGCTGAGTGCCCCGGGCTACACCTTC
CASELSAPGYTF
>TRBJ2-1|.|TRBV5-4|.
TGTGCCAGCAGCGGGGGCAACAGTCCTAACAATGAGCAGTTCTTC
CASSGGNSPNNEQFF
>TRBJ2-5|TRBD1|TRBV25-1|.
TGTGCCAGCAGTGAATTAGGGACAGGGGGGCAAGAGACCCAGTACTTC
CASSELGTGGQETQYF
>TRBJ1-4|.|TRBV2|.
TGTGCCAGCATATTCAGGGGAGGGAATGAAAAACTGTTTTTT
CASIFRGGNEKLFF
>TRBJ2-3|TRBD2|TRBV19|.
TGTGCCAGTAGTAACGGACTAGCGGCAGATACGCAGTATTTT
CASSNGLAADTQYF
>TRBJ2-3|.|TRBV19|.
TGTGCCAGTAGTATTAGCGGAGTCACAGATACGCAGTATTTT
CASSISGVTDTQYF
>TRBJ1-2|.|TRBV10-3|.
TGTGCCATCAGTCCCGGGACGGTTAACTATGGCTACACCTTC
CAISPGTVNYGYTF
>TRBJ1-1|TRBD1|TRBV19|.
TGTGCCACAAGACAGGGGGGAGAAAACACTGAAGCTTTCTTT
CATRQGGENTEAFF
>TRBJ2-5|.|TRBV2|.
TGTGCCAGCAGCCAGCGAGGGGGGGGACTCGGGACCCAGTACTTC
CASSQRGGGLGTQYF
>TRBJ2-1|.|TRBV7-8|.
TGTGCCAGCACTCAGGGTAACACCTACAATGAGCAGTTCTTC
CASTQGNTYNEQFF
>TRBJ2-5|TRBD1|TRBV27|.
TGTGCCAGCAGTCCACCAAGGGGCAGGGGGCTCGGGGAGACCCAGTACTTC
CASSPPRGRGLGETQYF
>TRBJ1-5|TRBD1|TRBV5-5|.
TGTGCCAGCAGCTCACACGGGACAGGGGGCAATCAGCCCCAGCATTTT
CASSSHGTGGNQPQHF
>TRBJ1-1|TRBD1|TRBV5-1|.
TGCGCCAGCAGCTTGGAGGGACAGGGGGTCACTGAAGCTTTCTTT
CASSLEGQGVTEAFF
>TRBJ2-1|TRBD2|TRBV9|once
TGTGCCAGCAGCGTAGGGTGGCGGGAGGATGGCGAGCAGTTCTTC
CASSVGWREDGEQFF
>TRBJ1-1|TRBD1|TRBV7-3|.
TGTGCCAGCTCTTTCGGGACAGGGGGCTACACTGAAGCTTTCTTT
CASSFGTGGYTEAFF
>TRBJ2-3|.|TRBV5-8|.
TGTGCCAGCAGCTTGGCCGTAGTGCCAGGGCGAGCAGATACGCAGTATTTT
CASSLAVVPGRADTQYF